The 28 T cell receptor beta chains reported below all come from one sample, sequenced in a study of blood T cell repertoires in COVID-19. Sequenced by immunoSEQ multiplex PCR; TCRdb stores in-frame clones only, minus some. The sample records about 200,000 clones, 80% being singletons. Sequencing used peripheral blood. The receptors were gathered from a woman in her 70s with acute or convalescent COVID-19.

J is TRBJ2-5 and V is TRBV5-5, with 16 bases matching TRBD2. J lost 2 bases, V lost 3 bases, and 1 base had no gene match. The CDR3 consists of 16 residues. Germline CDR1 SGHKS, CDR2 YYEKEE (reference sequence). CDR3 sequence (DNA): TGTGCCAGCAGCTGGGGACTAGCGGGAGGGCAAGAGACCCAGTACTTC. This codes for CASSWGLAGGQETQYF.

The chain carries TRBV7-9 and TRBJ1-2, with a weak D call TRBD1 (5 bases). V lost 4 bases and J 7 bases, leaving 16 bases between the germline ends. The CDR3 extends over 14 amino acids. Germline CDR1 reads SEHNR; CDR2 reads FQNEAQ (reference sequence). CDR3 DNA: TGTGCCAGCAGCTCCCAGGATCCCGGGGGTGGCTACACCTTC. It encodes CASSSQDPGGGYTF.

J is TRBJ2-1 and V is TRBV11-3; D call uncertain. CDR3 length equals 13 residues. Trimming stripped 1 base from V and 9 bases from J, with 10 bases between. Germline V gives CDR1 SGHNT, CDR2 YENEEA. CDR3: CASSLGGGSEQFF. The DNA of the CDR3 is TGTGCCAGCAGCTTAGGTGGCGGAAGTGAGCAGTTCTTC.

This clone was counted a few times. The rearrangement links TRBV23-1 to TRBJ1-2; no reliable D call. TRBV23-1 is an ORF for which the function is uncertain. CDR3 length: 14 residues. The V end lost 2 bases, the J end lost 1 base, and 8 bases lay between the germline ends. The CDR3 coding sequence is TGCGCCAGCAGTCAAAGTCCGGTTAACTATGGCTACACCTTC. It is translated as CASSQSPVNYGYTF.

The gene calls are TRBV3-1 (or the pseudogene TRBV3-2) and TRBJ2-1; 10 bases are a match to TRBD2. The trim removed 0 bases at V and 9 bases at J, leaving 8 bases unmatched. Germline CDR1 is LGHDT and CDR2 is YNNKEL (reference sequence). This CDR3 has 16 amino acids. The CDR3 loop is CASSQDRLAGVGEQFF. The CDR3 bases are TGTGCCAGCAGCCAAGATCGTCTAGCGGGAGTTGGTGAGCAGTTCTTC.

The V and J genes are TRBV5-4 and TRBJ2-1; tentative D call: TRBD2 (5 bases). V lost 0 bases and J lost 0, with 22 bases in between. Germline V lookup: CDR1 SGHNT, CDR2 YYREEE (reference sequence). The CDR3 is 20 amino acids. The CDR3: CASSLGGNPGTLSSYNEQFF. The CDR3 DNA reads as TGTGCCAGCAGCTTGGGGGGAAACCCGGGAACCTTGAGCTCCTACAATGAGCAGTTCTTC.

Comments on this clone: In the same sample, other DNA sequences code for this CDR3. The rearrangement joins TRBV3-1 (or the pseudogene TRBV3-2) to TRBJ2-1; TRBD2 agrees at 13 bases. The CDR3 has 15 residues. The junction had 0 bases not matched to a gene; V was cut back by 1 base and J by 6 bases. Per the germline V gene, CDR1 is LGHDT and CDR2 is YNNKEL (reference sequence). CDR3 region: CASSQGLAGGNEQFF. The CDR3 DNA reads as TGTGCCAGCAGCCAAGGACTAGCGGGAGGCAATGAGCAGTTCTTC.

This chain joins TRBV28 and TRBJ1-2; 10 bases map to TRBD1. CDR3 length: 17 residues. Germline lookup yields CDR1 MDHEN and CDR2 SYDVKM. V was pared by 6 bases and J by 3 bases, with 13 bases of the junction left unmatched. CDR3 nucleotide sequence: TGTGCCAGCAGCTCTGGACAGGGGGTTTTTATGGACTATGGCTACACCTTC. Encoded protein: CASSSGQGVFMDYGYTF.

The chain recombines TRBV10-3 with TRBJ1-3, with D maybe TRBD1 (5 bases). Deletions cut 7 bases from V and 2 bases from J, with 9 bases between. Germline V gene sequence: CDR1 ENHRY, CDR2 SYGVKD. There are 13 residues in the CDR3. The CDR3: CAITKGPGNTIYF. DNA of the CDR3: TGTGCCATCACTAAGGGGCCTGGAAACACCATATATTTT.

The chain combines TRBV24-1 with TRBJ2-3, with D perhaps matching TRBD1 (6 bases). CDR1 KGHDR and CDR2 SFDVKD come from the germline V gene. The CDR3 loop spans 16 amino acids. V lost 4 bases, J lost 3 bases, and 16 bases lay in between. The CDR3 protein is CATSEARPGVTDTQYF. In DNA, the CDR3 is TGTGCCACCAGTGAGGCGAGGCCAGGGGTGACAGATACGCAGTATTTT.

This clone was recorded a few times. The V gene is TRBV5-1, the J gene TRBJ1-5, with 9 bases aligning to TRBD1. This CDR3 region has 14 residues. Germline V gene sequence: CDR1 SGHRS, CDR2 YFSETQ. Trimming took 7 bases from V and 7 from J; bases not matched to a gene: 9. The CDR3 protein is CASAPGQGGQPQHF. CDR3 nucleotide sequence: TGCGCCAGCGCTCCGGGACAGGGAGGCCAGCCCCAGCATTTT.

The chain uses TRBV18 and TRBJ1-1; no reliable D call. Germline-derived CDR1 and CDR2 are KGHSH and LQKENI. Trimming removed 0 bases at V and 7 bases at J, with 12 bases between. The CDR3 runs to 14 residues. In DNA form, the CDR3 reads TGTGCCAGCTCACCACCGGGCCCCTCTATTGAAGCTTTCTTT. Translated, it gives CASSPPGPSIEAFF.

The CDR3 sequence is CASSSGGTGSYEQYF. The CDR3 DNA reads TGTGCCAGCAGTTCCGGGGGGACTGGATCCTACGAGCAGTACTTC. The chain is built from TRBV2 and TRBJ2-7; the match to TRBD2 covers 7 bases. Germline assignment: CDR1 SNHLY and CDR2 FYNNEI. The trim removed 5 bases at V and 1 base at J, leaving 8 bases unmatched. This CDR3 region has 15 residues.

The chain couples TRBV18 to TRBJ2-1; D gene uncertain. V was trimmed by 3 bases and J by 5 bases, leaving 5 bases between them. Germline CDR1 KGHSH, CDR2 LQKENI. The CDR3 sequence is 12 residues long. This CDR3 is CASSPANNEQFF. The DNA of the CDR3 is TGTGCCAGCTCACCGGCAAACAATGAGCAGTTCTTC.

The genes are TRBV5-1 and TRBJ2-3; 9 bases are a match to TRBD1. Trimming took 4 bases from V and 5 from J; bases not matched to a gene: 8. Germline V gives CDR1 SGHRS, CDR2 YFSETQ. CDR3 length: 15 residues. The CDR3, as DNA: TGCGCCAGCAGCCCGGGACAGGGAAAGGTAGATACGCAGTATTTT. This codes for CASSPGQGKVDTQYF.

This clone turned up a few times. J is TRBJ1-2 and V is TRBV11-2; tentative D call: TRBD1 (5 bases). The CDR3 is 14 residues long. Germline CDR1 is SGHAT and CDR2 is FQNNGV. Deletions cut 5 bases from V and 8 bases from J, with 18 bases between. In DNA, the CDR3 is TGTGCCAGCAGCCAAGTAGCGGGGGAGCGAGGCTACACCTTC. Residues: CASSQVAGERGYTF.

The V and J genes are TRBV28 and TRBJ1-2, with D possibly matching TRBD1 (6 bases). The CDR3 has 14 amino acids. Trimming removed 7 bases from V and 5 bases from J, with 17 bases in between. Germline CDR1 and CDR2: MDHEN and SYDVKM. The DNA of the CDR3 is TGTGCCAGCATGTTGGGGGCGCGGAAGTATGGCTACACCTTC. Translating it yields CASMLGARKYGYTF.

The chain carries TRBV7-2 and TRBJ1-6; tentatively, D is TRBD1 (5 bases). The CDR3 extends over 13 amino acids. Germline lookup yields CDR1 SGHTA and CDR2 FQGNSA. V dropped 1 base and J dropped 10 bases, with 8 bases sitting between them. CDR3 bases: TGTGCCAGCAGCTTAGATGGGGCCTCACCCCTCCACTTT. Amino acids: CASSLDGASPLHF. The full variable domain, rest sourced from reference TRBV7-2 and TRBJ1-6, is GAGVSQSPSNKVTEKGKDVELRCDPISGHTALYWYRQSLGQGLEFLIYFQGNSAPDKSGLPSDRFSAERTGGSVSTLTIQRTQQEDSAVYLCASSLDGASPLHFGNGTRLTVT.

The V and J genes are TRBV10-1 and TRBJ2-7; 8 nucleotides agree with TRBD2. The CDR3 runs 14 residues. V gave up 3 bases and J gave up 3 bases; unmatched junction bases: 4. CDR1 and CDR2 from the germline V gene are WNHNN and SYGVQD (reference sequence). The CDR3, as DNA: TGCGCCAGCAGTGACAGCGGGAGTAGCTACGAGCAGTACTTC. Its translation: CASSDSGSSYEQYF.

This clone has more than one count but fewer than ten. This chain uses TRBV5-1 with TRBJ2-7; 9 positions match TRBD1. The CDR3 covers 14 residues. The junction had 9 bases not matched to a gene; V was cut back by 4 bases and J by 7 bases. Germline V gene sequence: CDR1 SGHRS, CDR2 YFSETQ. In DNA, the CDR3 is TGCGCCAGCAGCCCGGGGGACAGGGATGGGGAGCAGTACTTC. It specifies CASSPGDRDGEQYF.

This clone appeared once. The rearrangement uses TRBV7-9 and TRBJ2-1, with 13 nucleotides matching TRBD2. This CDR3 is built from 17 residues. Trimming took 5 bases from V and 3 from J; bases not matched to a gene: 7. Germline CDR1 is SEHNR and CDR2 is FQNEAQ (reference sequence). DNA of the CDR3: TGTGCCAGCAGCCCAGGACTAGCGGGAGTTGTCTACAATGAGCAGTTCTTC. It codes for CASSPGLAGVVYNEQFF. Drawing the rest from reference TRBV7-9 and TRBJ2-1, the complete variable domain is DTGVSQNPRHKITKRGQNVTFRCDPISEHNRLYWYRQTLGQGPEFLTYFQNEAQLEKSRLLSDRFSAERPKGSFSTLEIQRTEQGDSAMYLCASSPGLAGVVYNEQFFGPGTRLTVL.

This clone appeared a few times. The V gene is TRBV30, the J gene TRBJ2-3; tentative D call: TRBD1 (6 bases). CDR1 and CDR2 (germline): GTSNPN, SVGIG (reference sequence). The CDR3 sequence is 14 residues long. The V gene lost 0 bases and the J gene lost 5 bases, with 12 bases spanning the gap. In nucleotides, the CDR3 is TGTGCCTGGAGTGTACGGCAGGGGTTAGATACGCAGTATTTT. Translation gives CAWSVRQGLDTQYF.

With respect to this clone: The sample has other DNA sequences that encode this CDR3 too. This chain links TRBV6-5 with TRBJ2-3; TRBD2 agrees at 11 bases. Unmatched junction bases numbered 1, after V lost 8 bases and J lost 0 bases. The germline CDR1 and CDR2 sequences are MNHEY and SVGAGI. This CDR3 has 14 residues. Here the CDR3 reads CASRTSGSTDTQYF. Written as DNA, the CDR3 is TGTGCCAGCCGGACTAGCGGGAGCACAGATACGCAGTATTTT.

The chain couples TRBV6-5 to TRBJ2-1; 10 bases match TRBD2. Germline V gives CDR1 MNHEY, CDR2 SVGAGI. J was trimmed by 4 bases and V by 5 bases; bases with no gene match: 5. The CDR3 sequence is 15 residues long. This chain's CDR3 is CASSLAGVEYNEQFF. DNA for the CDR3: TGTGCCAGCAGTCTAGCGGGAGTGGAGTACAATGAGCAGTTCTTC.

This chain uses TRBV29-1 with TRBJ2-7, with TRBD2 matching over 9 bases. The CDR3 contains 12 residues. The V segment lost 7 bases and the J segment 4 bases; nucleotides outside the gene matches: 5. Germline V gene data show CDR1 as SQVTM and CDR2 as ANQGSEA. Written as DNA, the CDR3 is TGCAGCGGACAGACTAGCGGATACGAGCAGTACTTC. Residues: CSGQTSGYEQYF.

The V gene is TRBV5-1, the J gene TRBJ2-7; 7 positions match TRBD2. This CDR3 has 16 residues. The J segment lost 5 bases and the V segment lost 0 bases, leaving 11 bases of the junction unmatched. Germline CDR1 and CDR2: SGHRS and YFSETQ. The CDR3 coding sequence is TGCGCCAGCAGCTTGGAGGGGAGCGGGATTTACCACGAGCAGTACTTC. It yields the protein CASSLEGSGIYHEQYF. The full variable domain, with the rest looked up from reference TRBV5-1 and TRBJ2-7, is KAGVTQTPRYLIKTRGQQVTLSCSPISGHRSVSWYQQTPGQGLQFLFEYFSETQRNKGNFPGRFSGRQFSNSRSEMNVSTLELGDSALYLCASSLEGSGIYHEQYFGPGTRLTVT.

The J gene is TRBJ2-1, the V gene TRBV5-1; 10 bases are shared with TRBD1. Germline V lookup: CDR1 SGHRS, CDR2 YFSETQ. Germline trimming cut 4 bases from V and 2 bases from J; bases unmatched to any gene: 6. The CDR3 covers 16 residues. Here the CDR3 reads CASSLGQGGPYNEQFF. The CDR3, as DNA: TGCGCCAGCAGCCTTGGACAGGGGGGGCCCTACAATGAGCAGTTCTTC.

CDR3 DNA sequence: TGTGCCAGTAGTATTTTCGGGACAGGGAGGGAGACCCAGTACTTC. Residues: CASSIFGTGRETQYF. V and J are TRBV19 and TRBJ2-5; 9 bases are a match to TRBD1. Germline CDR1 and CDR2: LNHDA and SQIVND (reference sequence). This CDR3 is 15 amino acids long. V lost 3 bases and J lost 5; bases outside the gene matches: 7.